This paragraph covers one T cell receptor beta chain sequence. Antigen unknown. The entry originates in a study of T cell repertoires in cytomegalovirus infection. Germline CDR1 is MNHEY and CDR2 is SVGEGT. The CDR3 is made up of 17 amino acids. Trimming removed 6 bases at V and 6 bases at J, with 23 bases between. TCRdb redid the calling of the reads with MiXCR, one entry per CDR3 protein. The table lists a few hundred thousand distinct CDR3 sequences, around 20% of them singletons. The chain carries TRBV6-2 or TRBV6-3 and TRBJ2-2; tentative D call: TRBD2 (5 bases). The sequence was obtained from a human donor in good health (CMV status not recorded). Some clones in this sample may be carry-over from other donors' samples. This sample comprised cultured PBMCs, obtained from culture after CMV antigen stimulation. The CDR3 spells CASSSPSGNQGAGELFF. In DNA, the CDR3 is TGTGCCAGCAGCTCACCCTCCGGGAACCAAGGAGCCGGGGAGCTGTTTTTT.